The rows below give T cell receptor beta chains drawn from one sample of a study of breast tumors, draining lymph nodes, adjacent tissues. In TCRdb, the multiplex PCR reads were re-called with MiXCR into one record per CDR3 protein. The sample contains approximately 210,000 distinct CDR3 sequences, approximately 36% of which appear only once. Sequencing was carried out using axillary lymph node tissue. The receptors were gathered from a female donor with breast cancer. Some clones in this sample may be carry-over from other donors' samples. CDR3s include the opening cysteine and the closing phenylalanine or tryptophan. Fields, in order: J gene, clone size, V gene, D gene, CDR3 DNA, CDR3 protein. D genes are given only for firm matches. Size is omitted from some rows. Given values are once, few, many or a class for expanded clones.

j_call: TRBJ2-1
clone_size: many
v_call: TRBV12-5
d_call: .
cdr3_nt: TGTGCTAGTGGTTTGTATTGGGCTAGCTCCTACAATGAGCAGTTCTTC
cdr3_aa: CASGLYWASSYNEQFF

j_call: TRBJ2-3
clone_size: many
v_call: TRBV5-1
d_call: TRBD2
cdr3_nt: TGCGCCAGCAGCCCCAGAGGGCAGCGGGGGCCCACAGATACGCAGTATTTT
cdr3_aa: CASSPRGQRGPTDTQYF

j_call: TRBJ1-5
clone_size: many
v_call: TRBV2
d_call: .
cdr3_nt: TGTGCCAGCAGTGGAACTCAGGGAAGCAATCAGCCCCAGCATTTT
cdr3_aa: CASSGTQGSNQPQHF

j_call: TRBJ1-2
clone_size: many
v_call: TRBV6-6
d_call: TRBD1
cdr3_nt: TGTGCCAGCAGAATACAGGGGTTGGGCTACACCTTC
cdr3_aa: CASRIQGLGYTF

j_call: TRBJ2-7
clone_size: many
v_call: TRBV6-5
d_call: TRBD1
cdr3_nt: TGTGCCAGCGGACAGGGGCCCTACGAGCAGTACTTC
cdr3_aa: CASGQGPYEQYF

j_call: TRBJ2-5
clone_size: .
v_call: TRBV7-3
d_call: TRBD1
cdr3_nt: TGTGCCAGCAGCCGGCATGGGACAGGGGAGACCCAGTACTTC
cdr3_aa: CASSRHGTGETQYF

j_call: TRBJ1-2
clone_size: many
v_call: TRBV19
d_call: .
cdr3_nt: TGTGCCAGTAGTATGGACCCAACTAACTATGGCTACACCTTC
cdr3_aa: CASSMDPTNYGYTF

j_call: TRBJ1-2
clone_size: many
v_call: TRBV7-2
d_call: TRBD1
cdr3_nt: TGTGCCAGCAGCTTAAAGACAGGGGGCGATTATGGCTACCCCTTC
cdr3_aa: CASSLKTGGDYGYPF

j_call: TRBJ1-2
clone_size: many
v_call: TRBV5-4
d_call: .
cdr3_nt: TGTGCCAGCAGCCTGGGGGTAGCCAGGGACTATGGCTACACCTTC
cdr3_aa: CASSLGVARDYGYTF

j_call: TRBJ2-2
clone_size: many
v_call: TRBV2
d_call: .
cdr3_nt: TGTGCCAGCAGTCCTCTAGTCCCCGGGGAGCTGTTTTTT
cdr3_aa: CASSPLVPGELFF

j_call: TRBJ1-2
clone_size: .
v_call: TRBV20-1
d_call: TRBD1
cdr3_nt: TGCAGTGCTCCAGGGGGGACGAATGGCTACACCTTC
cdr3_aa: CSAPGGTNGYTF

j_call: TRBJ2-7
clone_size: .
v_call: TRBV20-1
d_call: TRBD1
cdr3_nt: TGCAGTGCCATGACAGGGGTGGGTAACGAGCAGTACTTC
cdr3_aa: CSAMTGVGNEQYF

j_call: TRBJ2-5
clone_size: many
v_call: TRBV20-1
d_call: TRBD2
cdr3_nt: TGCAGTGCCTCGGGACTAGCGGGGGTGGGGGAGACCCAGTACTTC
cdr3_aa: CSASGLAGVGETQYF

j_call: TRBJ2-3
clone_size: .
v_call: TRBV29-1
d_call: .
cdr3_nt: TGCAGCGTTACACCCACAGATACGCAGTATTTT
cdr3_aa: CSVTPTDTQYF

j_call: TRBJ2-1
clone_size: few
v_call: TRBV19
d_call: .
cdr3_nt: TGTGCCAGTAGTATAGTGAACGCCCCCTACATTGAGCAGTTCTTC
cdr3_aa: CASSIVNAPYIEQFF

j_call: TRBJ2-2
clone_size: .
v_call: TRBV20-1
d_call: TRBD1
cdr3_nt: TGCAGTGCTAGACTGGACAGGGGCGCGAACACCGGGGAGCTGTCTTGG
cdr3_aa: CSARLDRGANTGELSW

j_call: TRBJ1-6
clone_size: many
v_call: TRBV6-5
d_call: .
cdr3_nt: TGTGCCAGCAGTTACATCGGGCGCTCACCCCTCCACTTT
cdr3_aa: CASSYIGRSPLHF

j_call: TRBJ2-1
clone_size: few
v_call: TRBV7-3
d_call: TRBD2
cdr3_nt: TGTGCCAGCAGCTCCCGGGGGGGGGATGAGCAGTTCTTC
cdr3_aa: CASSSRGGDEQFF

j_call: TRBJ1-5
clone_size: .
v_call: TRBV20-1
d_call: .
cdr3_nt: TGTAGTGCTAGTAAGCGGGGGGGCAATCAGCCCCAGCATTTT
cdr3_aa: CSASKRGGNQPQHF

j_call: TRBJ2-3
clone_size: many
v_call: TRBV2
d_call: .
cdr3_nt: TGTGCCAGCAGCGACGGGGGAGGCCCAGATACGCAGTATTTT
cdr3_aa: CASSDGGGPDTQYF

j_call: TRBJ2-7
clone_size: .
v_call: TRBV7-9
d_call: .
cdr3_nt: TGTGCCAGCAGAATAGAAGGGTACGAGCAGTACTTC
cdr3_aa: CASRIEGYEQYF

j_call: TRBJ1-4
clone_size: few
v_call: TRBV30
d_call: .
cdr3_nt: TGTGCCTGGAGTCCCATCAAGAACATTTTCGAAAAACTGTTTTTT
cdr3_aa: CAWSPIKNIFEKLFF

j_call: TRBJ2-2
clone_size: many
v_call: TRBV7-2
d_call: .
cdr3_nt: TGTGCCAGCAGCTTAGCAGGGCCCGGGGAGCTGTTTTTT
cdr3_aa: CASSLAGPGELFF

j_call: TRBJ2-5
clone_size: many
v_call: TRBV7-2
d_call: .
cdr3_nt: TGTGCCAGCAGCTTAGCGGAGTTGCAGGGAGATACCCAGTACTTC
cdr3_aa: CASSLAELQGDTQYF

j_call: TRBJ1-2
clone_size: many
v_call: TRBV4-1
d_call: .
cdr3_nt: TGCGCCAGCAGCCAAGGCGGACGTCTCTTTACGGGGTATTTC
cdr3_aa: CASSQGGRLFTGYF

j_call: TRBJ2-1
clone_size: many
v_call: TRBV19
d_call: .
cdr3_nt: TGTGCCAGTAGTCCTCGGGACGGTAGCTCCTACAATGAGCAGTTCTTC
cdr3_aa: CASSPRDGSSYNEQFF

j_call: TRBJ2-7
clone_size: many
v_call: TRBV11-2
d_call: .
cdr3_nt: TGTGCCAGCAGCTTAGATCGACAGCCAGCCTACGAGCAGTACTTC
cdr3_aa: CASSLDRQPAYEQYF

j_call: TRBJ2-7
clone_size: many
v_call: TRBV6-4
d_call: TRBD2
cdr3_nt: TGTGCCAGCAGTGTGGAGCGGGAGTTCGGGTACGAGCAGTACTTC
cdr3_aa: CASSVEREFGYEQYF

j_call: TRBJ1-2
clone_size: .
v_call: TRBV10-3
d_call: TRBD1
cdr3_nt: TGTGCCATCAGGGAGACAGGGAACGTCTATGGCTACACCTTC
cdr3_aa: CAIRETGNVYGYTF

j_call: TRBJ2-3
clone_size: once
v_call: TRBV5-1
d_call: TRBD2
cdr3_nt: TGCGCCAACAGCTTGGTTGGGAGGGAAGGCACAGATACGCAGTATTTT
cdr3_aa: CANSLVGREGTDTQYF

j_call: TRBJ2-1
clone_size: .
v_call: TRBV5-5
d_call: TRBD2
cdr3_nt: TGTGCCAGCAGTTTAAGACTAGCGGGGGCCGGCAATGAGCAGTTCTTC
cdr3_aa: CASSLRLAGAGNEQFF

j_call: TRBJ2-1
clone_size: .
v_call: TRBV7-9
d_call: .
cdr3_nt: TGTGCCAGCAGCTTAGGGTACGGGGGAGCCTACAATGAGCAGTTCTTC
cdr3_aa: CASSLGYGGAYNEQFF

j_call: TRBJ2-5
clone_size: few
v_call: TRBV3-1
d_call: TRBD2
cdr3_nt: TGTGCCAGCTGGGGGGAGGGTCAAGAGACCCAGTACTTC
cdr3_aa: CASWGEGQETQYF

j_call: TRBJ2-1
clone_size: many
v_call: TRBV20-1
d_call: TRBD1
cdr3_nt: TGCAGTGCCAAGAGGTGGGACAGGATCTACAATGAGCAGTTCTTC
cdr3_aa: CSAKRWDRIYNEQFF

j_call: TRBJ1-2
clone_size: .
v_call: TRBV2
d_call: .
cdr3_nt: TGTGCCAGCAAGTGGGAAACTGGCTACACCTTC
cdr3_aa: CASKWETGYTF

j_call: TRBJ1-4
clone_size: many
v_call: TRBV19
d_call: TRBD1
cdr3_nt: TGTGCCAGTAGTTTTCAACAGGGGTCCAATGAAAAACTGTTTTTT
cdr3_aa: CASSFQQGSNEKLFF

j_call: TRBJ1-1
clone_size: .
v_call: TRBV2
d_call: .
cdr3_nt: TGTGCCAGCAGCGCTCCAGTCGGGGTTCTGAACACTGAAGCTTTCTTT
cdr3_aa: CASSAPVGVLNTEAFF

j_call: TRBJ2-5
clone_size: .
v_call: TRBV19
d_call: .
cdr3_nt: TGTGCCACCGGAGGGGACCTCTTCTACCAAGAGACCCAGTACTTC
cdr3_aa: CATGGDLFYQETQYF

j_call: TRBJ2-7
clone_size: .
v_call: TRBV15
d_call: TRBD2
cdr3_nt: TGTGCCACCAGCAGGGGAAGACTAGCGGGGGCATCCTACGAGCAGTACTTC
cdr3_aa: CATSRGRLAGASYEQYF

j_call: TRBJ2-1
clone_size: many
v_call: TRBV12-3/TRBV12-4
d_call: TRBD2
cdr3_nt: TGTGCCAGCAGTGTAGCGGGAGGGCCGGTAATCTACAATGAGCAGTTCTTC
cdr3_aa: CASSVAGGPVIYNEQFF

j_call: TRBJ2-1
clone_size: few
v_call: TRBV3-1
d_call: .
cdr3_nt: TGTGCCAGCCGGCGGGTAGGGGTCGATGAGCAGTTCTTC
cdr3_aa: CASRRVGVDEQFF

j_call: TRBJ2-7
clone_size: many
v_call: TRBV9
d_call: .
cdr3_nt: TGTGCCAGCAGCGTATCGCAGGGTTCCCCCTACGAGCAGTACTTC
cdr3_aa: CASSVSQGSPYEQYF

j_call: TRBJ1-4
clone_size: .
v_call: TRBV7-9
d_call: TRBD1
cdr3_nt: TGTGCCAGCACCATGGACAGGGCGACTGAAAAACTGTTTTTT
cdr3_aa: CASTMDRATEKLFF

j_call: TRBJ1-2
clone_size: .
v_call: TRBV12-3/TRBV12-4
d_call: TRBD1
cdr3_nt: TGTGCCAGCAGGCCGGACAGGGATCGGTATGGCTACACCTTC
cdr3_aa: CASRPDRDRYGYTF

j_call: TRBJ2-2
clone_size: .
v_call: TRBV19
d_call: .
cdr3_nt: TGTGCCAGTAGTATATGGGGAAAGACCCACGCGAACACCGGGGAGCCGTTTTTT
cdr3_aa: CASSIWGKTHANTGEPFF

j_call: TRBJ2-6
clone_size: many
v_call: TRBV4-3
d_call: .
cdr3_nt: TGCGCCAGCAGCCAAGGACGGGCCTCTGGGGCCAACGTCCTGACTTTC
cdr3_aa: CASSQGRASGANVLTF

j_call: TRBJ2-1
clone_size: .
v_call: TRBV6-5
d_call: TRBD1
cdr3_nt: TGTGCCAGCTCAATTGACAGGGGACTCAACAATGAGCAGTTCTTC
cdr3_aa: CASSIDRGLNNEQFF